Sequencing of this T cell receptor (beta chain) was carried out in a study of cytotoxic CD8 clonotypes in ibrutinib-treated CLL. Remarks on this clone: Its antigen is not identified.

General study findings and limits: Sampling time points were not equivalent between sustained-remission and progressing patients. Baseline clonality was higher than in age-matched healthy donors and moved in step with circulating CD8+ T-cell counts.

The CDR3 is 14 residues long. In germline, CDR1 is KGHSH, CDR2 LQKENI. Trimming cost V 2 bases and J 3 bases, with 11 bases left between them. Repertoires were generated with immunoSEQ multiplex PCR, while TCRdb's copy carries only in-frame clones and drops some. The data contain around 300,000 clones, roughly 79% of them singletons. The sample consisted of PBMCs, taken before ibrutinib treatment. The sequence was collected from a human donor with chronic lymphocytic leukemia. The V and J genes are TRBV18 and TRBJ2-7, with no clear D. The CDR3 loop is CASSPSRNLYEQYF. Written as DNA, the CDR3 is TGTGCCAGCTCACCAAGCCGGAATCTCTACGAGCAGTACTTC.